The 28 T cell receptor beta chains given below trace back to one sample, sequenced in a study of glioma-infiltrating T cells. Amplification of TCR alpha and beta CDR3 regions from RNA used iRepertoire nested multiplex PCR. TCRdb passed the multiplex PCR reads through MiXCR, listing each CDR3 protein once. The sample records tens of thousands of distinct CDR3 sequences, around 42% being singletons. Material: glioma tissue, nonneoplastic brain tissue, or PBMCs (not recorded which). All receptors derive from a human donor with low-grade glioma or glioblastoma, undergoing nonglioma brain surgery, or in good health (not recorded which).

Concerning this clonotype itself: A much larger clone differs by one base, so this may be a read error. The chain joins TRBV12-3 or TRBV12-4 to TRBJ2-7; the D gene is possibly TRBD2 (5 bases). Trimming stripped 5 bases from V and 3 bases from J, with 14 bases between. CDR3 length: 14 residues. Here the CDR3 reads CASSATNGIYEQYF. The CDR3 DNA sequence: TGTGCCAGCAGTGCGACTAACGGGATCTACGAGCAGTACTTC.

This clonotype was counted many times. The chain couples TRBV3-1 to TRBJ1-1, with a possible D match to TRBD1 (6 bases). Trimming removed 0 bases at V and 7 bases at J, with 18 bases between. Germline V gives CDR1 LGHDT, CDR2 YNNKEL (reference sequence). The CDR3 extends over 16 amino acids. As DNA, the CDR3 is TGTGCCAGCAGCCAAGATAGGGGGACGGGATCAGGTGAAGCTTTCTTT. Its protein is CASSQDRGTGSGEAFF.

This clonotype was observed many times. V is TRBV12-3 or TRBV12-4 and J is TRBJ2-5; tentatively, D is TRBD2 (5 bases). Trimming cost V 5 bases and J 5 bases, with 9 bases left between them. This CDR3 is 12 amino acids long. CDR3 residues: CASSGSRETQYF. The CDR3 bases are TGTGCCAGCAGTGGGAGTAGGGAGACCCAGTACTTC.

This sequence joins TRBV15 and TRBJ2-7, with TRBD2 matching over 15 bases. In germline, CDR1 is LNHNV, CDR2 YYDKDF (reference sequence). CDR3 length: 16 residues. The J segment lost 8 bases and the V segment lost 5 bases, leaving 10 bases of the junction unmatched. CDR3 sequence (DNA): TGTGCCACCAGCCAAGACGGGACTAGCGGGAGGACCAAGCAGTACTTC. Encoded protein: CATSQDGTSGRTKQYF.

About this clonotype itself: A much more abundant neighbour one base away suggests this may be a read error. V is TRBV24-1 and J is TRBJ2-4; D remains ambiguous. The ends were cut back, 8 bases at V and 3 bases at J, with 19 bases in the middle. The CDR3 covers 16 residues. Germline assignment: CDR1 KGHDR and CDR2 SFDVKD. The CDR3 coding sequence is TGTGCCACCATTACCAGCCTGGGGTTAGGCAAAAACATTCAGTACTTC. Its protein product is CATITSLGLGKNIQYF.

Here the CDR3 reads CASISPEQVWRNIQYF. The CDR3 DNA follows: TGCGCCAGCATCTCGCCCGAGCAGGTGTGGAGAAACATTCAGTACTTC. The genes are TRBV4-1 and TRBJ2-4; the D is unclear. CDR3 length equals 16 residues. V was cut by 7 bases and J by 6 bases, with 22 bases left in between. Germline CDR1 and CDR2: MGHRA and YSYEKL.

This clonotype has a count of ten or more. The chain uses TRBV28 and TRBJ1-2; tentatively, D is TRBD1 (5 bases). Trimming took 4 bases from V and 4 from J, leaving 10 bases between them. The germline gives CDR1 MDHEN, CDR2 SYDVKM. This CDR3 spans 13 amino acids. CDR3 protein: CASSSRTPYGYTF. The CDR3 DNA follows: TGTGCCAGCAGTTCCCGGACACCCTATGGCTACACCTTC.

With respect to this clonotype: The final CDR3 position lacks the conserved phenylalanine or tryptophan, pointing to a likely read error. V gene TRBV15 combines with J gene TRBJ1-4; no definite D call. The CDR3 is 15 residues long. Per germline, CDR1 LNHNV and CDR2 YYDKDF (reference sequence). This CDR3 reads CATGRDTRLPEKLFL. CDR3 DNA sequence: TGTGCCACCGGCAGAGATACGCGGCTACCTGAAAAACTGTTTCTT.

This clonotype was seen many times. J is TRBJ2-7 and V is TRBV7-2; 10 bases are shared with TRBD1. V trimming: 5 bases; J trimming: 1 base; junction bases outside the gene matches: 5. CDR1 is SGHTA, CDR2 FQGNSA, per germline. The CDR3 loop spans 15 amino acids. The CDR3: CASSTRTGGSYEQYF. The CDR3 bases are TGTGCCAGCAGCACCCGGACAGGGGGGTCCTACGAGCAGTACTTC.

This clonotype was observed a handful of times. The chain couples TRBV5-1 to TRBJ2-3; TRBD2 matches at 14 bases. The V segment lost 3 bases and the J segment 0 bases; nucleotides outside the gene matches: 12. In germline, CDR1 is SGHRS, CDR2 YFSETQ. This CDR3 comprises 20 residues. The CDR3 bases are TGCGCCAGCAGCTGGCCACCGGGACTAGCGGGGGCTACGAGCACAGATACGCAGTATTTT. This translates into CASSWPPGLAGATSTDTQYF.

The table lists this clonotype with many counts. This chain joins TRBV20-1 and TRBJ2-1; D is uncertain. V was cut by 6 bases and J by 8 bases, with 11 bases left in between. The CDR3 sequence is 11 residues long. CDR1 and CDR2 from the germline V gene are DFQATT and SNEGSKA (reference sequence). The CDR3 DNA reads as TGCAGTGCCGCATTCAGGCATGAGCAGTTCTTC. This codes for CSAAFRHEQFF.

At least ten counts were recorded for this clonotype. The chain links TRBV18 to TRBJ1-1, with 7 bases identical to TRBD1. V lost 3 bases and J lost 4; bases outside the gene matches: 5. This CDR3 contains 14 residues. CDR1 is KGHSH and CDR2 is LQKENI in the germline V gene. The CDR3 sequence is CASSPGQPTTEAFF. DNA of the CDR3: TGTGCCAGCTCACCGGGACAGCCGACCACTGAAGCTTTCTTT.

At least ten counts were recorded for this clonotype. V is TRBV4-2 and J is TRBJ1-2, with D possibly matching TRBD1 (5 bases). Germline CDR1 reads LGHNA; CDR2 reads YNFKEQ. V was shortened by 4 bases and J by 3 bases, with 12 bases between the two germline ends. This CDR3 has 14 amino acids. CDR3 amino acids: CASSRQLSDYGYTF. The CDR3 coding sequence is TGTGCCAGCAGCCGACAGTTATCCGACTATGGCTACACCTTC.

This clonotype came up many times. J is TRBJ2-5 and V is TRBV7-2; D may be TRBD1 or TRBD2 (5 bases each). The V and J ends lost 5 bases and 6 bases respectively, with 16 bases between them. Germline CDR1 reads SGHTA; CDR2 reads FQGNSA. This CDR3 is built from 14 residues. The CDR3 sequence is CASSHGTVQKTQYF. The CDR3, as DNA: TGTGCCAGCAGCCATGGGACGGTGCAAAAGACCCAGTACTTC.

The table lists this clonotype with many counts. The V call is TRBV5-4, the J call TRBJ2-3; no firm D call. Germline values: CDR1 SGHNT, CDR2 YYREEE (reference sequence). V shed 0 bases and J shed 1 base, with 9 bases lying between them. The CDR3 has 15 residues. The CDR3 bases are TGTGCCAGCAGCTTGGCCAAGCCAGGCACAGATACGCAGTATTTT. Its translation is CASSLAKPGTDTQYF. The whole variable domain, remainder taken from reference TRBV5-4 and TRBJ2-3, is ETGVTQSPTHLIKTRGQQVTLRCSSQSGHNTVSWYQQALGQGPQFIFQYYREEENGRGNFPPRFSGLQFPNYSSELNVNALELDDSALYLCASSLAKPGTDTQYFGPGTRLTVL.

This clonotype was seen at least ten times. The V gene is TRBV4-1, the J gene TRBJ2-3; 13 bases are shared with TRBD2. Germline V gives CDR1 MGHRA, CDR2 YSYEKL. V dropped 4 bases and J dropped 3; count of bases not matched to a gene: 4. The CDR3 is made up of 16 amino acids. For the CDR3, the DNA is TGCGCCAGCAGCCTTACTAGCGGGAGGGCAACAGATACGCAGTATTTT. Amino acid sequence: CASSLTSGRATDTQYF.

The chain uses TRBV2 and TRBJ2-7; possibly TRBD1 or TRBD2 for D (5 bases each). V was clipped by 7 bases and J by 5 bases, with 21 bases between them. This CDR3 contains 15 residues. The germline V gene encodes CDR1 SNHLY and CDR2 FYNNEI. Written as DNA, the CDR3 is TGTGCCAGCACCCCTAAGGGGCAGGAGGTACACGAGCAGTACTTC. Translating gives CASTPKGQEVHEQYF.

This clonotype was seen a handful of times. J is TRBJ2-3 and V is TRBV5-6, with D possibly TRBD2 on 6 matching bases. CDR1 is SGHDT and CDR2 is YYEEEE in the germline V gene. Trimming left V 5 bases short and J 2 bases short, with 21 bases between. This CDR3 contains 17 residues. This CDR3 reads CASSLGFSRGATDTQYF. In DNA form, the CDR3 reads TGTGCCAGCAGTCTTGGCTTTTCGCGCGGGGCCACAGATACGCAGTATTTT.

This clonotype showed up many times. The chain recombines TRBV4-3 with TRBJ2-2; TRBD2 is a possible D gene (6 bases). Germline values: CDR1 LGHNA, CDR2 YSLEER. The germline V and J ends were trimmed by 1 base and 6 bases, with 9 bases remaining between them. This CDR3 has 14 residues. CDR3 in DNA: TGCGCCAGCAGCCAAGTAAGGAGGGCCGGGGAGCTGTTTTTT. Translated: CASSQVRRAGELFF.

The table lists this clonotype with many counts. The V and J genes are TRBV6-2 or TRBV6-3 and TRBJ2-6; D possibly uses TRBD1 or TRBD2 (6 bases each). Trimming stripped 7 bases from V and 1 base from J, with 11 bases between. The CDR3 is 15 amino acids. The V gene's germline CDR1 is MNHEY and CDR2 SVGEGT. In DNA form, the CDR3 reads TGTGCCAGCACCAAAGGGGGGTCTGGGGCCAACGTCCTGACTTTC. It translates to CASTKGGSGANVLTF.

This clonotype turned up a few times. The final CDR3 position lacks the conserved phenylalanine or tryptophan, pointing to a likely read error. The chain links TRBV20-1 to TRBJ1-2; D is ambiguous. Germline V lookup: CDR1 DFQATT, CDR2 SNEGSKA (reference sequence). The germline V and J ends were trimmed by 0 bases and 8 bases, with 13 bases remaining between them. This CDR3 region has 13 residues. CDR3 region: CSAREQQTEGYTL. In DNA form, the CDR3 reads TGCAGTGCTAGAGAACAACAGACGGAAGGCTACACCCTC.

V gene TRBV6-2 or TRBV6-3 combines with J gene TRBJ2-3; the D is unclear. Germline loops: CDR1 MNHEY, CDR2 SVGEGT. The CDR3 runs 12 residues. V shed 6 bases and J shed 4 bases, with 8 bases lying between them. CDR3 residues: CASRAGADTQYF. The CDR3 DNA is TGTGCCAGCAGGGCAGGAGCAGATACGCAGTATTTT.

This clonotype has a count of ten or more. The chain recombines TRBV5-1 with TRBJ2-6; D remains ambiguous. CDR3 length: 18 amino acids. The germline V gene encodes CDR1 SGHRS and CDR2 YFSETQ. V was trimmed by 4 bases and J by 1 base, leaving 18 bases between them. This chain's CDR3 is CASSQDGLGISGANVLTF. The DNA of the CDR3 is TGCGCCAGCAGCCAAGACGGATTGGGGATATCTGGGGCCAACGTCCTGACTTTC.

This clonotype was found many times. The CDR3 protein is CASAPRRENGEQYF. As DNA, the CDR3 is TGTGCCAGCGCCCCACGGCGGGAAAATGGCGAGCAGTACTTC. V gene TRBV11-3 combines with J gene TRBJ2-7; tentative D call: TRBD2 (6 bases). Trimming stripped 8 bases from V and 6 bases from J, with 20 bases between. Germline V lookup: CDR1 SGHNT, CDR2 YENEEA. The CDR3 runs 14 residues.

This clonotype was seen at least ten times. The chain uses TRBV3-1 and TRBJ2-5; D gene ambiguous. V was shortened by 2 bases and J by 5 bases, with 6 bases between the two germline ends. CDR3 length: 12 amino acids. In germline, CDR1 is LGHDT, CDR2 YNNKEL (reference sequence). The CDR3 region has the DNA TGTGCCAGCAGCCAAAGGCGGGAGACCCAGTACTTC. This translates into CASSQRRETQYF.

This clonotype showed up many times. J is TRBJ2-5 and V is TRBV10-1; TRBD2 matches at 9 bases. The CDR3 runs to 12 residues. Germline V gene sequence: CDR1 WNHNN, CDR2 SYGVQD (reference sequence). J gave up 4 bases and V 10 bases, and 4 bases lay outside the gene matches. The CDR3 loop is CAISGGRETQYF. Written as DNA, the CDR3 is TGCGCCATTAGCGGGGGAAGAGAGACCCAGTACTTC.

Comment on this clonotype: A much larger clone lies one base from this, so it may be a read error. The rearrangement uses TRBV10-1 and TRBJ2-7; 7 positions match TRBD1. The germline V gene encodes CDR1 WNHNN and CDR2 SYGVQD (reference sequence). The CDR3 runs to 15 residues. The CDR3 sequence: CVSRPRQGISYEQYF. In nucleotides, the CDR3 is TGCGTCAGCAGACCCCGACAGGGTATCTCTTACGAGCAGTACTTC.

The rearrangement joins TRBV4-1 to TRBJ2-1; D gene uncertain. Germline V CDR1 and CDR2: MGHRA, YSYEKL. The V end lost 1 base, the J end lost 12 bases, and 16 bases lay between the germline ends. The CDR3 spans 14 residues. The CDR3 sequence: CASSQGGFTDTQFF. CDR3 DNA: TGCGCCAGCAGCCAAGGGGGATTCACAGATACGCAGTTCTTC.